This TCR beta chain was captured in a study of blood T cells in healthy people across ages. The study's findings and limits: Diversity estimates from one million T cells were considered underestimates.

As for this clonotype: The antigen remains undetermined.

This CDR3 contains 18 residues. The germline V gene has CDR1 MNHEY and CDR2 SMNVEV (reference sequence). V was pared by 5 bases and J by 2 bases, with 25 bases between. Alongside a J-beta primer mix, a sample-barcoded 5' primer served in a second PCR lasting about 7 to 12 cycles. All samples gave at least 2.5 million CDR3-containing paired-end reads. TCRdb called the 5' RACE reads again in MiXCR, with one record for every CDR3 protein. The data contain 1.5 million to 2 million distinct CDR3 sequences, more than 35% of them seen just once; the ten biggest clones take up more than 20%. No fewer than 5.5 micrograms of total RNA were isolated from every sample.

The chain links TRBV27 to TRBJ2-7, with a possible D match to TRBD1 (6 bases). What was sequenced was blood. The source of this sequence is a human donor in good health. The CDR3 region has the DNA TGTGCCAGCAGTCCCTTCTTTGAGTCGGACAGACCTACCTACGAGCAGTACTTC. It yields the protein CASSPFFESDRPTYEQYF.